The 10 T cell receptor beta chains given below trace back to one sample, sequenced in a study of post-analysis software for immune sequencing data (dated by TCRdb to between 2014 and 2016). Findings and caveats that apply to the study as a whole: Four to six TRBV segments, including TRBV5-6, TRBV5-1 and TRBV20-1, were significantly more frequent in patients than controls.

Receptor libraries were prepared by PCR. The sequencer listed for this sample is Illumina HiSeq 2500. To reduce PCR and sequencing biases, unique molecular identifiers were built into the TCR beta cDNA libraries. In TCRdb, the public reads were trimmed at Q25 with fastp and aligned with MiXCR, with productive beta chains retained. Identical CDR3 proteins give one entry, which carries the most common genes and DNA. In all, the sample holds around 200,000 distinct CDR3 sequences, and 29% of those were seen once. Together, the top ten hold 3% to 3.5% of the sample. These receptors lack a known antigen. The sample was blood. Receptor source: a girl aged 2-17 years with multiple sclerosis.

This clonotype showed up many times. V usage is TRBV20-1 and J usage is TRBJ2-3; D gene ambiguous. This CDR3 has 13 residues. Germline V lookup: CDR1 DFQATT, CDR2 SNEGSKA (reference sequence). Trimming shortened V by 4 bases and J by 2 bases, and 10 bases separated the two germline ends. The CDR3 DNA is TGCAGTGCTAAGAGCACCGCCACAGATACGCAGTATTTT. Its protein product is CSAKSTATDTQYF.

This clonotype has a count of ten or more. V is TRBV12-3 or TRBV12-4 and J is TRBJ1-1; D remains unclear. V was shortened by 3 bases and J by 1 base, with 12 bases between the two germline ends. This CDR3 has 15 residues. The CDR3 sequence: CASSLGEAPNTEAFF. The CDR3, as DNA: TGTGCCAGCAGTTTGGGCGAAGCCCCGAACACTGAAGCTTTCTTT.

In its sample, this clonotype was seen many times. The chain has TRBV6-2 or TRBV6-3 and TRBJ2-7; 11 bases align to TRBD2. With V trimmed by 2 bases and J by 0 bases, 15 bases remained unmatched. This CDR3 region has 20 residues. Germline CDR1 MNHEY, CDR2 SVGEGT. Here the CDR3 DNA reads TGTGCCAGCAGTTACGGGACCCGGACTAGCGGGTTTGGGGCCTCCTACGAGCAGTACTTC. Residues: CASSYGTRTSGFGASYEQYF.

This clonotype was detected ten times or more. This chain joins TRBV5-1 and TRBJ2-3; D is unresolved. Germline loops: CDR1 SGHRS, CDR2 YFSETQ. The V end lost 4 bases, the J end lost 5 bases, and 17 bases lay between the germline ends. This CDR3 has 15 amino acids. The CDR3 loop reads CASSPDPRPQDTQYF. DNA of the CDR3: TGCGCCAGCAGCCCCGATCCTCGACCCCAAGATACGCAGTATTTT.

Comment on this clonotype: A much larger clone is a single base away; this may be a read error. V and J are TRBV29-1 and TRBJ1-1; unclear D gene. This CDR3 contains 12 residues. Germline CDR1 is SQVTM and CDR2 is ANQGSEA. CDR3 in amino acids: CSVVLGNAEAFF. The DNA for the CDR3 is TGCAGCGTTGTACTGGGGAACGCTGAAGCTTTCTTT.

To note about this clonotype: With a much larger clone just one base away, this may be a read error. As the CDR3 is not closed by the conserved phenylalanine or tryptophan, this likely results from a read error. The rearrangement joins TRBV6-6 to TRBJ2-5, with D unclear. Germline V gives CDR1 MNHNY, CDR2 SVGAGI (reference sequence). The CDR3 loop spans 14 amino acids. V was trimmed by 5 bases and J by 0 bases, leaving 10 bases between them. CDR3 in DNA: TGTGCCAGCAGTGGTCAGGTTTACCAAGAGACCCAGTACTAC. Residues: CASSGQVYQETQYY.

The sample holds a few counts of this clonotype. This chain joins TRBV20-1 and TRBJ1-4; D call uncertain. In germline, CDR1 is DFQATT, CDR2 SNEGSKA (reference sequence). Trimming left V 3 bases short and J 4 bases short, with 15 bases between. This CDR3 contains 15 residues. CDR3 nucleotide sequence: TGCAGTGCTAGGCCTTCGGCAGGCCTTAATGAAAAACTGTTTTTT. Translation gives CSARPSAGLNEKLFF.

The V call is TRBV24-1, the J call TRBJ1-5; the D is unclear. Germline V gives CDR1 KGHDR, CDR2 SFDVKD. The CDR3 sequence is 14 residues long. The V and J ends lost 4 bases and 3 bases respectively, with 9 bases between them. CDR3 in DNA: TGTGCCACCAGTGAGCCCGGGCCCAATCAGCCCCAGCATTTT. Protein: CATSEPGPNQPQHF.

This clonotype has at least ten counts. CDR3 bases: TGTGCCAGCAGCCGGGACGGATACTATGGCTACACCTTC. Translating gives CASSRDGYYGYTF. The chain has TRBV7-9 and TRBJ1-2, with D perhaps TRBD1 (5 bases). The CDR3 sequence is 13 residues long. V dropped 5 bases and J dropped 3 bases, with 10 bases sitting between them. From germline, CDR1 is SEHNR and CDR2 FQNEAQ (reference sequence).

V gene TRBV14 combines with J gene TRBJ2-5; no firm D call. The ends were cut back, 4 bases at V and 11 bases at J, with 23 bases in the middle. The CDR3 has 15 residues. Per the germline V gene, CDR1 is SGHDN and CDR2 is FVKESK. In DNA form, the CDR3 reads TGTGCCAGCAGCCGATGGGTCGCAGGTAACGATGAGCAGTACTTC. Translated: CASSRWVAGNDEQYF.